Sequencing of this T cell receptor (beta chain) was carried out in a study of T cell responses to AZD1222 COVID-19 vaccine. TCRdb keeps only in-frame clones here, not all; method: immunoSEQ multiplex PCR. Among around 87,000 clones listed, more than 75% were seen once. V dropped 0 bases and J dropped 3 bases, with 17 bases sitting between them. This CDR3 spans 17 amino acids. The germline CDR1 and CDR2 sequences are SGHDN and FVKESK. The sequence was obtained from an adult in good health. This sample comprised peripheral blood, obtained on day 0 of AZD1222 vaccination. V gene TRBV14 combines with J gene TRBJ1-2, with a possible D match to TRBD1 (5 bases). This CDR3 reads CASSQEGRGRVYYGYTF. The CDR3 DNA is TGTGCCAGCAGCCAAGAGGGCCGGGGCAGAGTGTACTATGGCTACACCTTC.